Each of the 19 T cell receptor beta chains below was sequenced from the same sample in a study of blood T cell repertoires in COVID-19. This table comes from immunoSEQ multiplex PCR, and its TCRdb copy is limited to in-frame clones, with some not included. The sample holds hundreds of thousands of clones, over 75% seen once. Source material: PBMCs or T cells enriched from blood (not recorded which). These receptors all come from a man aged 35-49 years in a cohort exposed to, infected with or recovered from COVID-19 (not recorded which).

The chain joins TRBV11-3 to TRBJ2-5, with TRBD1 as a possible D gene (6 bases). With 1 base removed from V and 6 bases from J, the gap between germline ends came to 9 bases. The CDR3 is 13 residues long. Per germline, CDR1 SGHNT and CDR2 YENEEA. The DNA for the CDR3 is TGTGCCAGCAGCTTAGTTCAGGGGAAGACCCAGTACTTC. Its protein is CASSLVQGKTQYF.

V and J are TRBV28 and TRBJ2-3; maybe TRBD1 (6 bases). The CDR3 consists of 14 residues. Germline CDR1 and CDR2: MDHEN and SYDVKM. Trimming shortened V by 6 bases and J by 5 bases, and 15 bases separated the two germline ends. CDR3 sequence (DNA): TGTGCCAGCAGACCCGGGACACTTGGAGATACGCAGTATTTT. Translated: CASRPGTLGDTQYF.

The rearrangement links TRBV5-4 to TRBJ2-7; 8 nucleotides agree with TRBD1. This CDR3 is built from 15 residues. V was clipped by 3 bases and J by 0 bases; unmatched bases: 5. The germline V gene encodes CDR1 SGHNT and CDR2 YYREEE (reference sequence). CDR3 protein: CASSYGQGVSYEQYF. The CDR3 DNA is TGTGCCAGCAGCTACGGACAGGGCGTCTCCTACGAGCAGTACTTC. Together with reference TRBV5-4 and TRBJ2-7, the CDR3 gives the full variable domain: ETGVTQSPTHLIKTRGQQVTLRCSSQSGHNTVSWYQQALGQGPQFIFQYYREEENGRGNFPPRFSGLQFPNYSSELNVNALELDDSALYLCASSYGQGVSYEQYFGPGTRLTVT.

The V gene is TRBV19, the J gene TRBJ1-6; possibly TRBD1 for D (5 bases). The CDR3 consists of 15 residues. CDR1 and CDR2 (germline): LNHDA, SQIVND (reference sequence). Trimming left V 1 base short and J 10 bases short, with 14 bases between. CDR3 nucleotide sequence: TGTGCCAGTAGTATAGGAGGAGGGGTCCGGTCACCCCTCCACTTT. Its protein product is CASSIGGGVRSPLHF.

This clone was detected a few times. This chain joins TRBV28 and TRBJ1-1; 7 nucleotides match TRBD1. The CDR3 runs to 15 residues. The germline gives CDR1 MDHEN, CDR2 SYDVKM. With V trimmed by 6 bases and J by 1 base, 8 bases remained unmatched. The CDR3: CASRSLGQTNTEAFF. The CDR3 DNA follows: TGTGCCAGCAGATCTTTGGGACAGACGAACACTGAAGCTTTCTTT.

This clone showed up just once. CDR3 in amino acids: CASRETGSFNTEAFF. The CDR3 bases are TGTGCCAGTAGGGAGACAGGCTCTTTTAACACTGAAGCTTTCTTT. The V call is TRBV19, the J call TRBJ1-1, with D perhaps matching TRBD1 (6 bases). The CDR3 totals 15 residues. Germline V gives CDR1 LNHDA, CDR2 SQIVND (reference sequence). V gave up 6 bases and J gave up 2 bases, with 16 bases separating them.

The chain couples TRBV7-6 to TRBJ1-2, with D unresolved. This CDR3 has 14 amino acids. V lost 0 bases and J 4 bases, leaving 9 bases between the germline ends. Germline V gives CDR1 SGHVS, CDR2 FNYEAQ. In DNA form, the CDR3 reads TGTGCCAGCAGCTTAGCTCCAGAATCCTATGGCTACACCTTC. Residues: CASSLAPESYGYTF.

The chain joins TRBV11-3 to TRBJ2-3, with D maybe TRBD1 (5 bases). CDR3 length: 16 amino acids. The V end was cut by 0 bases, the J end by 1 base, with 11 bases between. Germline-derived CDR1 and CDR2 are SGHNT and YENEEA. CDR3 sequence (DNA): TGTGCCAGCAGCTTAGATTCCGGACAAGGCACAGATACGCAGTATTTT. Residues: CASSLDSGQGTDTQYF. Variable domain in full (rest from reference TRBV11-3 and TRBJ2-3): EAGVVQSPRYKIIEKKQPVAFWCNPISGHNTLYWYLQNLGQGPELLIRYENEEAVDDSQLPKDRFSAERLKGVDSTLKIQPAELGDSAVYLCASSLDSGQGTDTQYFGPGTRLTVL.

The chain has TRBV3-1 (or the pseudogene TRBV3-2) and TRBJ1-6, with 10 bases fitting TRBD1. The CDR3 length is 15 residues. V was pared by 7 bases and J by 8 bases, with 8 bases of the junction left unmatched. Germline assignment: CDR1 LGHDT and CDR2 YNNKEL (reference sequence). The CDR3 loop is CASTTMTGGHSPLHF. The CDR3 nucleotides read TGTGCCAGCACCACGATGACAGGGGGCCATTCACCCCTCCACTTT.

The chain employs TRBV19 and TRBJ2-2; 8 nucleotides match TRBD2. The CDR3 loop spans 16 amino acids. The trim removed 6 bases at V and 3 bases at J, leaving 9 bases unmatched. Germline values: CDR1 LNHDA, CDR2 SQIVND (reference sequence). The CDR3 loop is CASRGLGAGDTGELFF. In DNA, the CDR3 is TGTGCCAGTAGAGGTTTAGGAGCGGGAGACACCGGGGAGCTGTTTTTT. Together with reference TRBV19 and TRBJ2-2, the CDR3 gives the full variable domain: DGGITQSPKYLFRKEGQNVTLSCEQNLNHDAMYWYRQDPGQGLRLIYYSQIVNDFQKGDIAEGYSVSREKKESFPLTVTSAQKNPTAFYLCASRGLGAGDTGELFFGEGSRLTVL.

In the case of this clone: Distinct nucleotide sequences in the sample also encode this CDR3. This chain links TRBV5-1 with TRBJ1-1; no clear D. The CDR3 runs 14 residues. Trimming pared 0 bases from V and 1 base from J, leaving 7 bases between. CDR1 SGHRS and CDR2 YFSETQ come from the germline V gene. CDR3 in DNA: TGCGCCAGCAGCTTGGATTCCGGGAACACTGAAGCTTTCTTT. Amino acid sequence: CASSLDSGNTEAFF.

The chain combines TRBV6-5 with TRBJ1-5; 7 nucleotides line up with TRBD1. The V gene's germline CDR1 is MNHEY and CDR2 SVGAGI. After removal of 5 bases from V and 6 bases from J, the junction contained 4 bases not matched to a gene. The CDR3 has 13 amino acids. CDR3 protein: CASSQTGVQPQHF. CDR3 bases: TGTGCCAGCAGTCAAACAGGGGTTCAGCCCCAGCATTTT.

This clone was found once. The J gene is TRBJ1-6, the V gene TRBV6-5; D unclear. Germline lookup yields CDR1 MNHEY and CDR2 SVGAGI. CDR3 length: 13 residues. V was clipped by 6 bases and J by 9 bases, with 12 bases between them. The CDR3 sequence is CASSPRSRSPLHF. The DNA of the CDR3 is TGTGCCAGCAGCCCCCGTTCGCGTTCACCCCTCCACTTT.

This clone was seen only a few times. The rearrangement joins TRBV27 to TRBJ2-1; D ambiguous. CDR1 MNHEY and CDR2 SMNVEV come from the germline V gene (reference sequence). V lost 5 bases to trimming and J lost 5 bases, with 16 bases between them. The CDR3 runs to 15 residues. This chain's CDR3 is CASSLTRVKNNEQFF. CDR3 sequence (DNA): TGTGCCAGCAGTCTCACCCGGGTTAAGAACAATGAGCAGTTCTTC.

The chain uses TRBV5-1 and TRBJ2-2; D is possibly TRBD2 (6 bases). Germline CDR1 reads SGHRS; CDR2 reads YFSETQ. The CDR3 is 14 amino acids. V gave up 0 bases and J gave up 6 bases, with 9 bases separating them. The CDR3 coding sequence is TGCGCCAGCAGCTTGGCAACTAGCCCCGGGGAGCTGTTTTTT. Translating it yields CASSLATSPGELFF.

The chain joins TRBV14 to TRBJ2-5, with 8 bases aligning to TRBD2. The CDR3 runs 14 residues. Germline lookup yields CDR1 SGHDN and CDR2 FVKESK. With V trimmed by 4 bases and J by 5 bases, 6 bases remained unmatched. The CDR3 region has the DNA TGTGCCAGCAGCCTAGGACTAGCCCGGGAGACCCAGTACTTC. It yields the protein CASSLGLARETQYF.

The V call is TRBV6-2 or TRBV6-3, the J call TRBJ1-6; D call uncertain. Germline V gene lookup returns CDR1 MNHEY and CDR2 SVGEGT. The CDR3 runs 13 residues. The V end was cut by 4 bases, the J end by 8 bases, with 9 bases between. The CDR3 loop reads CASSFGLDSPLHF. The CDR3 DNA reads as TGTGCCAGCAGTTTCGGTTTGGATTCACCCCTCCACTTT.

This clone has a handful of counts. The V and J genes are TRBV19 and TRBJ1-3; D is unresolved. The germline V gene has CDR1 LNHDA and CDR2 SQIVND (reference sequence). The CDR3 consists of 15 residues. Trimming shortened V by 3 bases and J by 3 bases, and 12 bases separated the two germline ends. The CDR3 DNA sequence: TGTGCCAGTAGTATCGGGGAGAGCAATGGAAACACCATATATTTT. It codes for CASSIGESNGNTIYF.

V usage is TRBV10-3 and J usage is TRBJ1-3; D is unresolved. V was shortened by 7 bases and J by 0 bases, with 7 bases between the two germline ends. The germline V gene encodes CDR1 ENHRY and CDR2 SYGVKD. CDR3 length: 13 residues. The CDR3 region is CAITEGSGNTIYF. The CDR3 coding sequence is TGTGCCATCACAGAGGGCTCTGGAAACACCATATATTTT.